The source of this T cell receptor (beta chain) is a study of T cells expressing NK-cell markers. Using the 5' RACE reads, TCRdb records one entry per CDR3 protein without DNA. The repertoire shows some 120,000 distinct CDR3 sequences; the top ten hold around 20%. The sequenced sample was blood T cells: a sorted CD56 or NKG2C T cell subset, CD4+ or CD8+ T cells, or bulk PBMC T cells (not recorded which). This sequence was found in a woman aged 18 to 69 in good health.

The CDR3 spells CASSQAAGDQPQHF. V usage is TRBV4-3 and J usage is TRBJ1-5. Germline V gives CDR1 LGHNA, CDR2 YSLEER. The length of the CDR3 is 14 residues.